This T cell receptor beta chain was retrieved from a study of beta chain features in type 1 diabetes. Germline assignment: CDR1 SEHNR and CDR2 FQNEAQ (reference sequence). This CDR3 region has 13 residues. Trimming pared 5 bases from V and 7 bases from J, leaving 12 bases between. Isolated RNA was reverse transcribed in full, so expressed TCRB transcripts were sequenced. The method was immunoSEQ multiplex PCR; TCRdb's version includes in-frame clones alone and lacks a portion of them. The data show under 450,000 clones, around 15% seen once. This clone has just a few counts. This TCR came from a woman aged 18 to 35 in good health. The sequenced sample consisted of naive CD4+ T cells from blood. This chain joins TRBV7-9 and TRBJ1-5, with D possibly being TRBD1 (5 bases). This CDR3 is CASSPGLGQPQHF. DNA of the CDR3: TGTGCCAGCAGCCCGGGACTGGGCCAGCCCCAGCATTTT.